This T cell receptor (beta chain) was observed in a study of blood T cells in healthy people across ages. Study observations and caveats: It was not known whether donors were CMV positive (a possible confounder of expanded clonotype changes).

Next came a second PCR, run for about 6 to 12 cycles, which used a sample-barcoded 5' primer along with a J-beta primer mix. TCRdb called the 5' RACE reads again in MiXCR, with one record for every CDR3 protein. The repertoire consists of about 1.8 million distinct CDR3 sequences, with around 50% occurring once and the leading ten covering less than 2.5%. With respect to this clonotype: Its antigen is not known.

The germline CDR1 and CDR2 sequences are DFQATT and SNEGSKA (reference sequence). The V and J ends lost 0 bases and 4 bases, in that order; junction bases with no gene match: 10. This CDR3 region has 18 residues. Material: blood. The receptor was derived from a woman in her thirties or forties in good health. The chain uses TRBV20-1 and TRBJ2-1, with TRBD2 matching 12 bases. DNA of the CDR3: TGCAGTGCTAGAGACCGGCTAGCGGGGGGGCCCGGGTACAATGAGCAGTTCTTC. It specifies CSARDRLAGGPGYNEQFF.